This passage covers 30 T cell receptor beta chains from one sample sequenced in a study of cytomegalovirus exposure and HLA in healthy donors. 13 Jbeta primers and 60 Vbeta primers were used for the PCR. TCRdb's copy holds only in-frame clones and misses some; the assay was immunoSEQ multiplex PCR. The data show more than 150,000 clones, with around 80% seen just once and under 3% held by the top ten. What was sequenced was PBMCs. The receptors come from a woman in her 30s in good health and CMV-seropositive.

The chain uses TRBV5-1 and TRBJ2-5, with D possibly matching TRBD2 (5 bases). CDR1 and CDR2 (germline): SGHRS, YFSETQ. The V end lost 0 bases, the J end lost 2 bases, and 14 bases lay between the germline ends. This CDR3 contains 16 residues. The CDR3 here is CASSLAGNPGQETQYF. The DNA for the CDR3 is TGCGCCAGCAGCTTGGCCGGCAACCCGGGACAAGAGACCCAGTACTTC.

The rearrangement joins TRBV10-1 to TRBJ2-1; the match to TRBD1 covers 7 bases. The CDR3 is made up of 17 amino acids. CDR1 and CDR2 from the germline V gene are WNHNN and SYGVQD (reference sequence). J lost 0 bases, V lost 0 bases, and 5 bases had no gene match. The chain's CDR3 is CASSESKTGSSYNEQFF. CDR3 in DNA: TGCGCCAGCAGTGAGTCGAAGACAGGGAGCTCCTACAATGAGCAGTTCTTC.

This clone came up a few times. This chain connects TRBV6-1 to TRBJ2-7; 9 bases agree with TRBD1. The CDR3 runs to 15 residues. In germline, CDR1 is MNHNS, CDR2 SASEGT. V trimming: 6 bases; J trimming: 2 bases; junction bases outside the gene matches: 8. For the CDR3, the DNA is TGTGCCAGCAGCTACCGGGGACAGGGAACCTACGAGCAGTACTTC. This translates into CASSYRGQGTYEQYF.

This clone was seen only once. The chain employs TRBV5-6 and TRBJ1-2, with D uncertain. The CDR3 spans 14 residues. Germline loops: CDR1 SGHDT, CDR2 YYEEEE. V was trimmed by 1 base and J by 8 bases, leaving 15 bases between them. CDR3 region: CASSLLHSGLGYTF. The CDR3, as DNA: TGTGCCAGCAGCTTGTTGCATTCTGGGCTGGGCTACACCTTC.

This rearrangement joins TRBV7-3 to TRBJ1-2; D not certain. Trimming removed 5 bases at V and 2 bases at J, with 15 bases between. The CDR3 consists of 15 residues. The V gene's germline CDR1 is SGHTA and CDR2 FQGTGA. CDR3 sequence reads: CASSPHGGGNYGYTF. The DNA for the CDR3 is TGTGCCAGCAGCCCACACGGTGGAGGGAACTATGGCTACACCTTC.

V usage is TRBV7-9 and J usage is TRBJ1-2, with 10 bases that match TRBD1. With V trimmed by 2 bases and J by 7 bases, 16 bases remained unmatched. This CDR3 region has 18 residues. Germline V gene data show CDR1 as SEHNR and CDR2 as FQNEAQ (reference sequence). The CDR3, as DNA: TGTGCCAGCAGCTTATGGGCCGGGACAGGGGACCCTTCGACTGGCTACACCTTC. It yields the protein CASSLWAGTGDPSTGYTF.

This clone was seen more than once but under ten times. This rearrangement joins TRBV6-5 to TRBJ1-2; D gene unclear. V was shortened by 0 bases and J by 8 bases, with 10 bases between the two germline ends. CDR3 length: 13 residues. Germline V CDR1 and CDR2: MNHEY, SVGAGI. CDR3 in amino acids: CASSYSGRQGYTF. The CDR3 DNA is TGTGCCAGCAGTTACTCCGGCAGGCAGGGCTACACCTTC.

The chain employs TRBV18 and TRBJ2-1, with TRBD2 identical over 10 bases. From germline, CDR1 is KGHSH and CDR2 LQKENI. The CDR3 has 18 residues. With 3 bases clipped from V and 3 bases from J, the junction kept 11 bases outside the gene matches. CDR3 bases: TGTGCCAGCTCACCCCAGGGGGCACTAGCGGGGTTCTACAATGAGCAGTTCTTC. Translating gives CASSPQGALAGFYNEQFF.

The CDR3 nucleotides are TGTGCCAGCAGCTTAGTCGCCGGGGAGATCTACGAGCAGTACTTC. Translating it yields CASSLVAGEIYEQYF. The rearrangement uses TRBV7-6 and TRBJ2-7, with D maybe TRBD2 (5 bases). This CDR3 region has 15 residues. Germline V CDR1 and CDR2: SGHVS, FNYEAQ. V lost 1 base and J 3 bases, leaving 13 bases between the germline ends.

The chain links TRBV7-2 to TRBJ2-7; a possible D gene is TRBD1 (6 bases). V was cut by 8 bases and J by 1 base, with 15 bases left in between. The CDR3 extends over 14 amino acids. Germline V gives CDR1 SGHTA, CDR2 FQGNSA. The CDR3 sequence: CASARGRGSYEQYF. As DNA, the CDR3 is TGTGCCAGCGCTCGGGGCAGGGGATCCTACGAGCAGTACTTC. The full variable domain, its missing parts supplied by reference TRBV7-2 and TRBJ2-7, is GAGVSQSPSNKVTEKGKDVELRCDPISGHTALYWYRQSLGQGLEFLIYFQGNSAPDKSGLPSDRFSAERTGGSVSTLTIQRTQQEDSAVYLCASARGRGSYEQYFGPGTRLTVT.

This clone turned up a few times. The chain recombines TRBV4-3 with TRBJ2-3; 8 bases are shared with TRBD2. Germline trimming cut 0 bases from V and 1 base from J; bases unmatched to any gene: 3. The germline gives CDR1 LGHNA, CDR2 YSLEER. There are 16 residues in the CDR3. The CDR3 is CASSQDPAGGTDTQYF. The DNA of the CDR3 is TGCGCCAGCAGCCAAGATCCAGCGGGGGGCACAGATACGCAGTATTTT.

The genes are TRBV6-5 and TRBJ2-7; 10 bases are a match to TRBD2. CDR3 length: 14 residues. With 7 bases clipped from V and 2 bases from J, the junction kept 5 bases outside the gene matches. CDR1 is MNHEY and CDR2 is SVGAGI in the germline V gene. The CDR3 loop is CASIRLAGAYEQYF. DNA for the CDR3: TGTGCCAGCATTCGACTAGCGGGTGCCTACGAGCAGTACTTC.

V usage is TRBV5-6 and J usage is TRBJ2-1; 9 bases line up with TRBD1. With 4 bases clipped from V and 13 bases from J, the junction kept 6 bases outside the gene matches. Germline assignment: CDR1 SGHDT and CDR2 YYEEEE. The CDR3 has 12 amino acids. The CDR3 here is CASSVLQGAQFF. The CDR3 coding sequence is TGTGCCAGCAGCGTACTACAGGGGGCACAGTTCTTC.

For the CDR3, the DNA is TGCGCCAGCAGCCAAGAGGAGGGCTACGAGCAGTACTTC. Residues: CASSQEEGYEQYF. The V and J genes are TRBV4-1 and TRBJ2-7, with D perhaps TRBD2 (6 bases). CDR1 is MGHRA and CDR2 is YSYEKL in the germline V gene. The ends were cut back, 0 bases at V and 3 bases at J, with 6 bases in the middle. The CDR3 extends over 13 amino acids.

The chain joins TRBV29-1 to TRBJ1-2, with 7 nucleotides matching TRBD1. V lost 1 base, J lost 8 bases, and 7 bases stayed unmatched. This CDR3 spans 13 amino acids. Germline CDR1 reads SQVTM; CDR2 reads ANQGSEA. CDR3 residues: CSVEANRGRGYTF. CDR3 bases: TGCAGCGTTGAAGCTAACAGGGGTAGAGGCTACACCTTC.

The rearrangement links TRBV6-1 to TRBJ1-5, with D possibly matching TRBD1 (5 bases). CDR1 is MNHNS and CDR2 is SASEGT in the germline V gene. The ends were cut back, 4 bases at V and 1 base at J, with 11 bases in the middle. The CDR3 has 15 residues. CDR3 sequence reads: CASSAGRDSNQPQHF. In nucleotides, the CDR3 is TGTGCCAGCAGTGCAGGGAGGGACAGCAATCAGCCCCAGCATTTT.

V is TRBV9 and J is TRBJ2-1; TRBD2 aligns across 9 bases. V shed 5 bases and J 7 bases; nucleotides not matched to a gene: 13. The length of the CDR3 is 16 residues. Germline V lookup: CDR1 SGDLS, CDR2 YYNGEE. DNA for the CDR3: TGTGCCAGCAGTCTACAGGGGCGGGGGGGCTGGAATGAGCAGTTCTTC. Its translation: CASSLQGRGGWNEQFF.

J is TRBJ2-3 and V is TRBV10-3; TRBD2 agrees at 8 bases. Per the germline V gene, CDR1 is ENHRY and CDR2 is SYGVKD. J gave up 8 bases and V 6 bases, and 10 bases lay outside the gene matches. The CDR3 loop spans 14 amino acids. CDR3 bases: TGTGCCATCAGGGGCGGGGGGAAGGATGGTACGCAGTATTTT. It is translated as CAIRGGGKDGTQYF.

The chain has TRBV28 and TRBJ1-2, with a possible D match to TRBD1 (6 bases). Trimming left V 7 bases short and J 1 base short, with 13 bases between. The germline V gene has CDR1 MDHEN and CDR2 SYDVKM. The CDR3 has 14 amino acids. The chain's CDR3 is CASTRGGLNYGYTF. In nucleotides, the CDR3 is TGTGCCAGCACCCGGGGGGGCCTTAACTATGGCTACACCTTC.

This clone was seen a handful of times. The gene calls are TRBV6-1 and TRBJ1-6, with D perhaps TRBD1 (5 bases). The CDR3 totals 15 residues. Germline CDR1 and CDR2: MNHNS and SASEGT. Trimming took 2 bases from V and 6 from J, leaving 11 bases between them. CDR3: CASSETQVVNSPLHF. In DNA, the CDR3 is TGTGCCAGCAGTGAAACACAGGTTGTTAATTCACCCCTCCACTTT.

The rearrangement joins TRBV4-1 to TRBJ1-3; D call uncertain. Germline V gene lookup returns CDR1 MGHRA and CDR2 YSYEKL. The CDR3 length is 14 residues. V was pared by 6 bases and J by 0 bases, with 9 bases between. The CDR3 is CASRGIFSGNTIYF. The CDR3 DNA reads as TGCGCCAGCAGGGGCATTTTCTCTGGAAACACCATATATTTT.

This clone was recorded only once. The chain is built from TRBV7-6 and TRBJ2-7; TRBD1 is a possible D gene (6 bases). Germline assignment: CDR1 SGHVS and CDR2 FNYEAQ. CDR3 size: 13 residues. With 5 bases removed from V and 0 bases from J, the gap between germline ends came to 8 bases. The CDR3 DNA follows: TGTGCCAGCAGCCCGACAGGCTCCTACGAGCAGTACTTC. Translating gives CASSPTGSYEQYF.

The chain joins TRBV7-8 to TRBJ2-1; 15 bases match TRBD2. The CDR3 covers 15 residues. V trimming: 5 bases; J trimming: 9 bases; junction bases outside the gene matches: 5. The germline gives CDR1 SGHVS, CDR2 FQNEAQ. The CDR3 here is CASSEGLAGGGEQFF. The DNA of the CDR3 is TGTGCCAGCAGCGAGGGACTAGCGGGGGGCGGTGAGCAGTTCTTC.

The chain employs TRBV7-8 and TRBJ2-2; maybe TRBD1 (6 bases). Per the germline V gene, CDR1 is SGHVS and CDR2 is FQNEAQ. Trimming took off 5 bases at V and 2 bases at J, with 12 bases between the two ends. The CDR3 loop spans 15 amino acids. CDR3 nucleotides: TGTGCCAGCAGCACCGGACAGCTTAACACCGGGGAGCTGTTTTTT. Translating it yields CASSTGQLNTGELFF.

The CDR3 sequence: CASSLYRGASEKLFF. In DNA, the CDR3 is TGTGCCAGCAGTCTCTACAGGGGCGCGAGTGAAAAACTGTTTTTT. The rearrangement joins TRBV6-5 to TRBJ1-4, with 7 positions matching TRBD1. Germline trimming cut 5 bases from V and 7 bases from J; bases unmatched to any gene: 10. Germline V gives CDR1 MNHEY, CDR2 SVGAGI. This CDR3 region has 15 residues.

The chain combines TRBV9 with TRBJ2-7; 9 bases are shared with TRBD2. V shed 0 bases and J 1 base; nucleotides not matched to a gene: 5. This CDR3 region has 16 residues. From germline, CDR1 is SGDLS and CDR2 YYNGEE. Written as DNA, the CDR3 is TGTGCCAGCAGCGTAGAAGGTAGCGGGGGTTCCTACGAGCAGTACTTC. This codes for CASSVEGSGGSYEQYF.

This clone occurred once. CDR3 nucleotide sequence: TGTGCCACCCTTCCGCGGGCGTTGGACGAGCAGTACTTC. Translation gives CATLPRALDEQYF. The chain uses TRBV6-1 and TRBJ2-7, with TRBD2 as a possible D gene (5 bases). V shed 10 bases and J shed 5 bases, with 18 bases lying between them. Germline V gene sequence: CDR1 MNHNS, CDR2 SASEGT. The CDR3 is 13 residues long.

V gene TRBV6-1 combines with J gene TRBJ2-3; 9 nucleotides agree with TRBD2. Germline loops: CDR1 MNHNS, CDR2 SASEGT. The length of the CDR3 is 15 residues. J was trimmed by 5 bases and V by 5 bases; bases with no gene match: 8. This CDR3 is CASSTGTSMLDTQYF. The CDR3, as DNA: TGTGCCAGCAGTACAGGGACTAGCATGTTAGATACGCAGTATTTT.

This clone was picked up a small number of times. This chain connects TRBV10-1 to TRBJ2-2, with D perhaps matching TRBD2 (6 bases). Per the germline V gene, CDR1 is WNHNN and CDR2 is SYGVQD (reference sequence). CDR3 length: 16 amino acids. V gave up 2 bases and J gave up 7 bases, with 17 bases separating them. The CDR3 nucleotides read TGCGCCAGCAGTGAGGAGGCTAGCGTCCCGATCGGGGAGCTGTTTTTT. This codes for CASSEEASVPIGELFF.

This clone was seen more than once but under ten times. In DNA form, the CDR3 reads TGTGCCAGCAGCACGCCCGGAGGGTCACCCCTCCACTTT. It specifies CASSTPGGSPLHF. The chain recombines TRBV7-9 with TRBJ1-6; D call uncertain. Germline V CDR1 and CDR2: SEHNR, FQNEAQ (reference sequence). The CDR3 totals 13 residues. V was shortened by 5 bases and J by 10 bases, with 12 bases between the two germline ends.